This entry lists 27 T cell receptor beta chains sequenced from one sample in a study of blood T cells in healthy people across ages. Together with a sample-barcoded 5' primer, a J-beta primer mix was included in a second PCR lasting roughly 7 to 11 cycles. TCRdb recomputed calls from the 5' RACE reads with MiXCR, one row per CDR3 protein. The repertoire holds 720,000 or so distinct CDR3 sequences, with 40% to 45% as singletons. Sequenced: blood. Receptors were obtained from an elderly man in good health.

The chain couples TRBV20-1 to TRBJ1-4; D remains ambiguous. The CDR3 covers 13 residues. The germline CDR1 and CDR2 sequences are DFQATT and SNEGSKA (reference sequence). V lost 7 bases, J lost 3 bases, and 12 bases lay in between. The CDR3, as DNA: TGCAGTGGGGGTTGGCGGGCTAATGAAAAACTGTTTTTT. This codes for CSGGWRANEKLFF.

This clonotype was counted between two and nine times. This rearrangement joins TRBV12-3 or TRBV12-4 to TRBJ1-1, with D unclear. The CDR3 contains 17 residues. Trimming removed 6 bases at V and 1 base at J, with 21 bases between. Here the CDR3 reads CASSRRTGGLGNTEAFF. CDR3 coding DNA: TGTGCCAGCAGCCGCCGGACCGGAGGCTTAGGGAACACTGAAGCTTTCTTT.

The sample holds many counts of this clonotype. The J gene is TRBJ1-6, the V gene TRBV12-3 or TRBV12-4, with TRBD1 as a possible D gene (6 bases). V gave up 2 bases and J gave up 10 bases, with 12 bases separating them. The CDR3 length is 14 residues. This CDR3 reads CASSLTGTRSPLHF. CDR3 in DNA: TGTGCCAGCAGTTTAACAGGGACGAGATCACCCCTCCACTTT.

The chain recombines TRBV9 with TRBJ2-1; D is undetermined. V shed 3 bases and J shed 0 bases, with 13 bases lying between them. The germline CDR1 and CDR2 sequences are SGDLS and YYNGEE. The CDR3 consists of 16 residues. The CDR3 nucleotides read TGTGCCAGCAGCGCCCTGGCGCGTAGCTCCTACAATGAGCAGTTCTTC. Translated: CASSALARSSYNEQFF.

The V call is TRBV3-1, the J call TRBJ1-2; D is unresolved. Deletions cut 3 bases from V and 5 bases from J, with 10 bases between. This CDR3 is built from 13 residues. Germline CDR1 reads LGHDT; CDR2 reads YNNKEL (reference sequence). The CDR3 DNA follows: TGTGCCAGCAGCCACCGGCTGAGTTATGGCTACACCTTC. Protein: CASSHRLSYGYTF. The variable domain in full, with the rest retrieved from reference TRBV3-1 and TRBJ1-2, is DTAVSQTPKYLVTQMGNDKSIKCEQNLGHDTMYWYKQDSKKFLKIMFSYNNKELIINETVPNRFSPKSPDKAHLNLHINSLELGDSAVYFCASSHRLSYGYTFGSGTRLTVV.

The V and J genes are TRBV5-8 and TRBJ2-4; no clear D gene. TRBJ2-7 matches the DNA end more closely, so the J call is doubtful. The CDR3 runs to 16 residues. The germline CDR1 and CDR2 sequences are SGHTS and YDEGEE. This CDR3 is CASSLGASLTSYEQYF. DNA for the CDR3: TGTGCCAGCAGCTTGGGGGCTTCACTCACCTCCTACGAGCAGTACTTC.

V and J are TRBV5-4 and TRBJ2-7; 7 nucleotides agree with TRBD1. The CDR3 is 13 amino acids. V was clipped by 0 bases and J by 9 bases; unmatched bases: 6. Germline loops: CDR1 SGHNT, CDR2 YYREEE (reference sequence). The CDR3 DNA reads TGTGCCAGCAGCTTGGTGGGCAGGGGGTCGCAGTACTTC. It specifies CASSLVGRGSQYF.

This clonotype has just a few counts. The chain employs TRBV7-2 and TRBJ2-1, with 12 nucleotides matching TRBD2. V gave up 7 bases and J gave up 7 bases; unmatched junction bases: 8. This CDR3 is built from 15 residues. Germline V gives CDR1 SGHTA, CDR2 FQGNSA. CDR3 amino acids: CASTLGTSGRNEQFF. The CDR3 nucleotides read TGTGCCAGCACCCTAGGCACTAGCGGGAGGAATGAGCAGTTCTTC.

This clonotype was seen many times. The V call is TRBV20-1, the J call TRBJ2-3; D possibly uses TRBD1 or TRBD2 (5 bases each). V dropped 1 base and J dropped 2 bases, with 10 bases sitting between them. Germline CDR1 and CDR2: DFQATT and SNEGSKA (reference sequence). CDR3 length: 14 residues. CDR3: CSARVGDNTDTQYF. In DNA, the CDR3 is TGCAGTGCTAGAGTGGGGGATAACACAGATACGCAGTATTTT.

This clonotype was detected many times. This chain links TRBV12-3 or TRBV12-4 with TRBJ1-2; a possible D gene is TRBD1 (5 bases). The CDR3 has 13 residues. V was shortened by 3 bases and J by 8 bases, with 13 bases between the two germline ends. CDR3 amino acids: CASSFGGWRGYTF. The CDR3 nucleotides are TGTGCCAGCAGTTTCGGGGGTTGGAGAGGCTACACCTTC.

The table lists this clonotype with many counts. The chain recombines TRBV29-1 with TRBJ2-1; D is perhaps TRBD2 (5 bases). CDR1 and CDR2 from the germline V gene are SQVTM and ANQGSEA. The CDR3 has 12 residues. Trimming cost V 6 bases and J 5 bases, with 11 bases left between them. The CDR3 bases are TGCAGCGTAGGTACTAGGAACAATGAGCAGTTCTTC. It translates to CSVGTRNNEQFF.

This clonotype was counted only a few times. The rearrangement links TRBV20-1 to TRBJ2-5; TRBD1 matches 7 bases. The trim removed 5 bases at V and 0 bases at J, leaving 9 bases unmatched. From germline, CDR1 is DFQATT and CDR2 SNEGSKA (reference sequence). The CDR3 extends over 15 amino acids. The CDR3: CSADTDRPYQETQYF. CDR3 in DNA: TGCAGTGCTGATACGGACAGGCCTTACCAAGAGACCCAGTACTTC.

This chain joins TRBV9 and TRBJ2-5; D not resolved. The germline V gene encodes CDR1 SGDLS and CDR2 YYNGEE. CDR3 length: 16 amino acids. The V end was cut by 0 bases, the J end by 4 bases, with 16 bases between. In nucleotides, the CDR3 is TGTGCCAGCAGCGTAGCACCCAGCATGGTTGGAGAGACCCAGTACTTC. Its translation is CASSVAPSMVGETQYF. Full variable domain (outside the CDR3, taken from reference TRBV9 and TRBJ2-5): DSGVTQTPKHLITATGQRVTLRCSPRSGDLSVYWYQQSLDQGLQFLIQYYNGEERAKGNILERFSAQQFPDLHSELNLSSLELGDSALYFCASSVAPSMVGETQYFGPGTRLLVL.

The chain joins TRBV29-1 to TRBJ2-1; 9 nucleotides agree with TRBD2. The CDR3 spans 14 residues. The germline CDR1 and CDR2 sequences are SQVTM and ANQGSEA. The junction had 12 bases not matched to a gene; V was cut back by 7 bases and J by 8 bases. The CDR3 bases are TGCAGCGCTCGACGGGGACTAGCTTACGATGAGCAGTTCTTC. Its protein is CSARRGLAYDEQFF.

This CDR3 is CASSLVRGLRQYF. CDR3 bases: TGTGCCAGCAGTTTAGTAAGGGGGCTCCGGCAGTACTTC. The chain links TRBV12-3 or TRBV12-4 to TRBJ2-5, with 7 positions matching TRBD1. The CDR3 loop spans 13 amino acids. The J segment lost 11 bases and the V segment lost 1 base, leaving 7 bases of the junction unmatched.

J is TRBJ2-7 and V is TRBV5-1; 8 bases fit TRBD1. Germline values: CDR1 SGHRS, CDR2 YFSETQ. This CDR3 region has 14 residues. Trimming took 2 bases from V and 5 from J; bases not matched to a gene: 6. The CDR3 sequence: CASSFLVQGDEQYF. DNA of the CDR3: TGCGCCAGCAGCTTTTTAGTACAGGGGGACGAGCAGTACTTC.

The rearrangement links TRBV6-5 to TRBJ2-3; no reliable D call. Germline CDR1 is MNHEY and CDR2 is SVGAGI. The V gene lost 6 bases and the J gene lost 6 bases, with 13 bases spanning the gap. This CDR3 is built from 13 residues. The CDR3 is CASSVGAKDTQYF. Written as DNA, the CDR3 is TGTGCCAGCAGCGTCGGTGCGAAGGATACGCAGTATTTT.

This clonotype showed up many times. The rearrangement uses TRBV3-1 and TRBJ2-1; D remains ambiguous. CDR1 and CDR2 (germline): LGHDT, YNNKEL (reference sequence). V was shortened by 3 bases and J by 4 bases, with 16 bases between the two germline ends. The CDR3 consists of 16 residues. DNA of the CDR3: TGTGCCAGCAGCCAGTTAAGGTCTGTGGGTTACAATGAGCAGTTCTTC. This sequence encodes CASSQLRSVGYNEQFF.

This clonotype has a handful of counts. The V and J genes are TRBV20-1 and TRBJ1-1; TRBD1 agrees at 8 bases. This CDR3 spans 13 amino acids. CDR1 is DFQATT and CDR2 is SNEGSKA in the germline V gene (reference sequence). V dropped 5 bases and J dropped 8; count of bases not matched to a gene: 10. The CDR3 nucleotides are TGCAGTGCTTATGGGACAGGACATGCCGAAGCTTTCTTT. Protein sequence: CSAYGTGHAEAFF.

The rearrangement joins TRBV28 to TRBJ2-7, with 7 bases identical to TRBD1. The CDR3 has 12 residues. Germline CDR1 MDHEN, CDR2 SYDVKM. With V trimmed by 8 bases and J by 4 bases, 5 bases remained unmatched. DNA for the CDR3: TGTGCCAGCTGGGACAGTCCATACGAGCAGTACTTC. Protein: CASWDSPYEQYF.

A few counts support this clonotype. The genes are TRBV12-3 or TRBV12-4 and TRBJ2-7; TRBD1 matches at 11 bases. Near its end, the DNA agrees better with TRBJ2-5, so the J call may be wrong. The CDR3 has 15 residues. The CDR3 is CASSLAGQGAETQYF. The CDR3 nucleotides read TGTGCCAGCAGTTTAGCTGGACAGGGGGCAGAGACCCAGTACTTC.

In this sample, this clonotype turned up a few times. V gene TRBV7-9 combines with J gene TRBJ1-2; the D gene is possibly TRBD1 (5 bases). Germline CDR1 and CDR2: SEHNR and FQNEAQ (reference sequence). V was pared by 2 bases and J by 6 bases, with 16 bases between. The CDR3 is 15 residues long. The CDR3 spells CASSLLSPDKDGYTF. DNA of the CDR3: TGTGCCAGCAGCTTACTCTCCCCGGACAAGGATGGCTACACCTTC.

This chain joins TRBV27 and TRBJ1-1, with D possibly being TRBD1 (5 bases). The CDR3 runs 15 residues. Germline CDR1 and CDR2: MNHEY and SMNVEV (reference sequence). V was pared by 2 bases and J by 8 bases, with 18 bases between. The CDR3 region is CASSLGGVTRGEAFF. The CDR3 DNA reads TGTGCCAGCAGTTTAGGAGGGGTGACTCGAGGAGAAGCTTTCTTT.

This clonotype occurred a few times. The chain couples TRBV20-1 to TRBJ2-1; TRBD1 or TRBD2 may be the D gene (5 bases each). V was shortened by 7 bases and J by 0 bases, with 16 bases between the two germline ends. The CDR3 sequence is 15 residues long. CDR1 is DFQATT, CDR2 SNEGSKA, per germline (reference sequence). The CDR3 sequence is CSVQDGASSYNEQFF. In DNA form, the CDR3 reads TGCAGTGTCCAGGACGGGGCGAGCTCCTACAATGAGCAGTTCTTC.

This chain uses TRBV20-1 with TRBJ1-2; possibly TRBD1 for D (6 bases). This CDR3 region has 14 residues. CDR1 and CDR2 (germline): DFQATT, SNEGSKA (reference sequence). V was cut by 6 bases and J by 6 bases, with 20 bases left in between. This chain's CDR3 is CSAAPRQVPNGYTF. CDR3 in DNA: TGCAGTGCCGCCCCCCGACAGGTTCCAAATGGCTACACCTTC.

The chain is built from TRBV6-2 or TRBV6-3 and TRBJ1-5, with 8 bases matching TRBD1. Trimming at V came to 9 bases and at J to 5 bases, leaving 9 bases not matched to a gene. The CDR3 extends over 14 amino acids. Germline assignment: CDR1 MNHEY and CDR2 SVGEGT. CDR3 nucleotides: TGTGCCAGACAAGGACAGGGCAACTATCAGCCCCAGCATTTT. This sequence encodes CARQGQGNYQPQHF.

The chain has TRBV7-2 and TRBJ1-1; tentative D call: TRBD1 (5 bases). Germline lookup yields CDR1 SGHTA and CDR2 FQGNSA. This CDR3 has 15 residues. V lost 4 bases and J lost 5, with 17 bases in between. The DNA for the CDR3 is TGTGCCAGCAGCTCACCGTCCACATGGGGGACTGAAGCTTTCTTT. Protein: CASSSPSTWGTEAFF.